These T cell receptor beta chains were read from a single sample in a study of CD8 T cells in Susac syndrome. Each CDR3 protein gets one entry after TCRdb re-called the immunoSEQ multiplex PCR reads with MiXCR. The top ten clones hold about 0.28% of a sample with around 130,000 distinct CDR3 sequences, about 94% of them seen once. The sequencing sample was made of CD8+ T cells from PBMCs. These receptors all stem from a human donor with Susac syndrome. Both conserved end residues are part of each CDR3. The D gene is left open where the match is weak. Size values are once, few and many counts, or a class for expanded clones, and some rows have none.

d_call	clone_size	v_call	j_call	cdr3_aa	cdr3_nt
.	.	TRBV20-1	TRBJ2-7	CSAREVGESYEQYF	TGCAGTGCTAGAGAGGTAGGAGAATCCTACGAGCAGTACTTC
TRBD2	.	TRBV20-1	TRBJ2-2	CSARQASGRSNTGELFF	TGCAGTGCTAGACAAGCTAGCGGGCGCTCGAACACCGGGGAGCTGTTTTTT
.	.	TRBV9	TRBJ2-4	CASSGSGGAKNIQYF	TGTGCCAGCAGCGGGAGTGGGGGGGCCAAAAACATTCAGTACTTC
TRBD2	.	TRBV4-3	TRBJ2-1	CASSQDRGSGVNEQFF	TGCGCCAGCAGCCAAGATAGAGGTAGCGGGGTCAATGAGCAGTTCTTC
TRBD1	once	TRBV12-5	TRBJ2-5	CASGFPGTGQETQYF	TGTGCTAGTGGTTTCCCCGGGACAGGACAAGAGACCCAGTACTTC
.	.	TRBV14	TRBJ2-7	CASSAIGYEQYF	TGTGCCAGCAGTGCTATTGGTTACGAGCAGTACTTC
.	.	TRBV29-1	TRBJ1-2	CSVDRAGYGYTF	TGCAGCGTTGACAGGGCGGGGTATGGCTACACCTTC
TRBD1	.	TRBV30	TRBJ2-7	CAGTARFYEQYF	TGTGCAGGGACAGCCAGATTTTACGAGCAGTACTTC
.	.	TRBV13	TRBJ2-2	CASSPTVWVAGELFF	TGTGCCAGCAGCCCTACCGTTTGGGTGGCCGGGGAGCTGTTTTTT
.	.	TRBV15	TRBJ2-7	CATSTGSPDEQYF	TGTGCCACTAGCACAGGGTCCCCCGACGAGCAGTACTTC
TRBD1	.	TRBV27	TRBJ2-1	CASSLFGQGLYNEQFF	TGTGCCAGCAGTCTCTTCGGACAGGGCCTCTACAATGAGCAGTTCTTC
TRBD1	once	TRBV5-4	TRBJ2-5	CASSLARGQETQYF	TGTGCCAGCAGCTTGGCCAGGGGGCAAGAGACCCAGTACTTC
.	.	TRBV5-1	TRBJ2-1	CASSLALTEGYNEQFF	TGCGCCAGCAGCTTAGCACTAACGGAAGGCTACAATGAGCAGTTCTTC
.	.	TRBV30	TRBJ2-3	CAWSLQRGTDTQYF	TGTGCCTGGAGTTTACAGAGAGGGACAGATACGCAGTATTTT
TRBD1	once	TRBV13	TRBJ2-7	CASSLRTGVGEQYF	TGTGCCAGCAGCTTGCGGACAGGGGTCGGCGAGCAGTACTTC
.	.	TRBV5-1	TRBJ2-7	CASRNSYEQYF	TGCGCCAGCAGGAACTCCTACGAGCAGTACTTC
.	.	TRBV29-1	TRBJ1-2	CSASWGGEFDYGYTF	TGCAGCGCCTCATGGGGGGGGGAGTTCGACTATGGCTACACCTTC
.	.	TRBV7-2	TRBJ2-3	CASSLESGAGVTDTQYF	TGTGCCAGCAGCTTAGAATCGGGGGCCGGGGTCACAGATACGCAGTATTTT
.	.	TRBV29-1	TRBJ2-7	CSVVYRVRPYEQYF	TGCAGCGTTGTATATAGGGTCCGCCCCTACGAGCAGTACTTC
TRBD1	.	TRBV6-5	TRBJ1-3	CASSPDRGIGNTIYF	TGTGCCAGCAGCCCTGACAGGGGGATAGGAAACACCATATATTTT
TRBD1	.	TRBV5-6	TRBJ1-2	CASSFQGAGYTF	TGTGCCAGCAGCTTCCAGGGGGCAGGCTACACCTTC
TRBD1	.	TRBV4-2	TRBJ2-7	CASSHAGQGYEQYF	TGTGCCAGCAGCCACGCCGGACAGGGGTACGAGCAGTACTTC
TRBD1	.	TRBV20-1	TRBJ1-1	CSARDLPGGATTEAFF	TGCAGTGCTAGAGATCTGCCAGGGGGCGCAACTACTGAAGCTTTCTTT
.	.	TRBV6-7	TRBJ1-5	CASSWTERNQPQHF	TGTGCCAGCAGCTGGACAGAGAGAAATCAGCCCCAGCATTTT
TRBD2	.	TRBV12-3/TRBV12-4	TRBJ2-6	CASSLGTSSLGANVLTF	TGTGCCAGCAGTTTGGGGACTAGCTCTCTTGGGGCCAACGTCCTGACTTTC
.	.	TRBV29-1	TRBJ1-2	CSVVLSANYGYTF	TGCAGCGTTGTATTGAGTGCTAACTATGGCTACACCTTC
.	.	TRBV9	TRBJ2-7	CASSGDNLYEQYF	TGTGCCAGCAGCGGGGACAACCTCTACGAGCAGTACTTC
TRBD1	.	TRBV6-5	TRBJ1-6	CASSYGQGESPLHF	TGTGCCAGCAGTTACGGACAGGGCGAGTCACCCCTCCACTTT
TRBD1	.	TRBV23-1	TRBJ2-7	CASSHPGQSYEQYF	TGCGCCAGCAGTCACCCGGGACAGAGCTACGAGCAGTACTTC
.	.	TRBV12-3/TRBV12-4	TRBJ2-2	CASSPAQQGNGELFF	TGTGCCAGCAGCCCTGCGCAACAGGGAAACGGGGAGCTGTTTTTT
TRBD1	.	TRBV7-9	TRBJ2-1	CASSLGTGFSYNEQFF	TGTGCCAGCAGCTTGGGGACAGGGTTTTCCTACAATGAGCAGTTCTTC
TRBD1	.	TRBV29-1	TRBJ2-7	CSVEDRDRGYEQYF	TGCAGCGTTGAAGATCGAGACAGGGGCTACGAGCAGTACTTC
.	once	TRBV12-3/TRBV12-4	TRBJ2-1	CASSPTNEQFF	TGTGCCAGCAGTCCTACTAATGAGCAGTTCTTC
.	.	TRBV19	TRBJ1-3	CASSMFDGTSGNTIYF	TGTGCCAGTAGTATGTTCGACGGTACCTCTGGAAACACCATATATTTT
.	.	TRBV5-4	TRBJ1-5	CASSLEANQPQHF	TGTGCCAGCAGCTTGGAGGCCAATCAGCCCCAGCATTTT
.	.	TRBV9	TRBJ1-1	CASSPGGGLSGEAFF	TGTGCCAGCAGCCCCGGGGGAGGGCTTAGTGGTGAAGCTTTCTTT
.	.	TRBV9	TRBJ2-1	CASSPDYSSYNEQFF	TGTGCCAGCAGCCCGGACTACAGCTCCTACAATGAGCAGTTCTTC
.	.	TRBV4-1	TRBJ2-1	CASSPPDLSSYNEQFF	TGCGCCAGCAGCCCCCCGGACCTGAGCTCCTACAATGAGCAGTTCTTC
.	.	TRBV4-1	TRBJ1-1	CASSQGHQQNTEAFF	TGCGCCAGCAGCCAAGGACACCAACAGAACACTGAAGCTTTCTTT
.	.	TRBV29-1	TRBJ2-1	CSVERGNEQFF	TGCAGCGTTGAAAGGGGGAATGAGCAGTTCTTC
TRBD1	.	TRBV7-9	TRBJ1-6	CASSSGQGGYNSPLHF	TGTGCCAGCAGCTCGGGACAGGGAGGATATAATTCACCCCTCCACTTT
.	.	TRBV10-3	TRBJ2-3	CAISEGTSVRDTQYF	TGTGCCATCAGTGAAGGCACATCGGTCCGGGATACGCAGTATTTT
.	.	TRBV6-5	TRBJ2-3	CASSYSSRSTDTQYF	TGTGCCAGCAGTTACTCGAGCCGAAGCACAGATACGCAGTATTTT
.	.	TRBV12-3/TRBV12-4	TRBJ2-5	CASSLYRQETQYF	TGTGCCAGCAGTTTATATCGGCAAGAGACCCAGTACTTC
.	.	TRBV12-3/TRBV12-4	TRBJ1-2	CASSPLGGSGYTF	TGTGCCAGCAGTCCCCTCGGGGGAAGTGGCTACACCTTC
.	.	TRBV6-5	TRBJ2-7	CASSYSTGQTSYEQYF	TGTGCCAGCAGTTACTCGACCGGACAGACCTCCTACGAGCAGTACTTC
TRBD1	.	TRBV30	TRBJ1-3	CAWSGGTGSGNTIYF	TGTGCCTGGAGTGGAGGGACAGGCTCTGGAAACACCATATATTTT
TRBD2	.	TRBV29-1	TRBJ2-7	CSVAAAGGPTNYEQYF	TGCAGCGTTGCGGCCGCGGGGGGGCCTACTAACTACGAGCAGTACTTC
.	.	TRBV19	TRBJ2-7	CASSPGNYEQYF	TGTGCCAGTAGTCCAGGGAATTACGAGCAGTACTTC
.	.	TRBV12-3/TRBV12-4	TRBJ1-1	CASSVDLTEAFF	TGTGCCAGCAGTGTGGACCTCACTGAAGCTTTCTTT
TRBD1	.	TRBV29-1	TRBJ1-2	CSAWTGGEGYTF	TGCAGCGCCTGGACAGGGGGTGAAGGCTACACCTTC
.	.	TRBV9	TRBJ2-7	CASSVAGTGGYEQYF	TGTGCCAGCAGCGTCGCCGGTACCGGGGGCTACGAGCAGTACTTC
.	.	TRBV20-1	TRBJ1-1	CSAMPRMNTEAFF	TGCAGTGCTATGCCCAGAATGAACACTGAAGCTTTCTTT
.	.	TRBV2	TRBJ1-5	CASSQGSRDQPQHF	TGTGCCAGCAGTCAGGGTAGTCGGGATCAGCCCCAGCATTTT
TRBD1	.	TRBV5-1	TRBJ2-1	CASSFRQGNGDEQFF	TGCGCCAGCAGCTTCCGACAGGGGAATGGCGATGAGCAGTTCTTC